Below, 27 T cell receptor beta chains from the same sample are listed, as sequenced in a study of cytomegalovirus exposure and HLA in healthy donors. Clones were sequenced by immunoSEQ multiplex PCR, and TCRdb holds only the in-frame ones, with some missing. The profile shows approximately 120,000 clones, about 89% of them singletons. The sample was PBMCs. All receptors derive from a woman under 30 in good health and CMV-seronegative.

This clone occurred once. The J gene is TRBJ2-3, the V gene TRBV28, with TRBD2 matching 8 bases. The germline gives CDR1 MDHEN, CDR2 SYDVKM. The CDR3 extends over 16 amino acids. The V and J ends lost 6 bases and 4 bases, in that order; junction bases with no gene match: 12. This CDR3 is CASSPRGSGISDTQYF. The CDR3 DNA follows: TGTGCCAGCAGCCCCCGGGGTAGCGGGATTTCAGATACGCAGTATTTT.

V and J are TRBV28 and TRBJ1-4; 7 nucleotides align to TRBD1. The J segment lost 8 bases and the V segment lost 6 bases, leaving 9 bases of the junction unmatched. The CDR3 runs to 14 residues. Germline V gives CDR1 MDHEN, CDR2 SYDVKM. The CDR3 bases are TGTGCCAGCAGAGCCGGACAGGTTCGAGAAAAACTGTTTTTT. It codes for CASRAGQVREKLFF.

The gene calls are TRBV5-6 and TRBJ2-1, with TRBD2 matching 10 bases. This CDR3 region has 15 residues. Germline V gives CDR1 SGHDT, CDR2 YYEEEE. V lost 4 bases and J lost 3; bases outside the gene matches: 4. The CDR3 sequence: CASSRSSGSYNEQFF. The CDR3 coding sequence is TGTGCCAGCAGCCGCTCTAGCGGGAGCTACAATGAGCAGTTCTTC.

The gene calls are TRBV7-8 and TRBJ1-3; D may be TRBD1 (6 bases). V was trimmed by 1 base and J by 1 base, leaving 14 bases between them. The CDR3 consists of 17 residues. CDR1 and CDR2 from the germline V gene are SGHVS and FQNEAQ. For the CDR3, the DNA is TGTGCCAGCAGCTTAGAGATGGGGGCGCGGTCTGGAAACACCATATATTTT. Its translation is CASSLEMGARSGNTIYF.

The chain carries TRBV18 and TRBJ2-7; TRBD2 might be the D (6 bases). V dropped 0 bases and J dropped 2 bases, with 11 bases sitting between them. Per germline, CDR1 KGHSH and CDR2 LQKENI. The length of the CDR3 is 15 residues. CDR3: CASSPPLARPYEQYF. The CDR3 bases are TGTGCCAGCTCACCACCACTAGCAAGGCCCTACGAGCAGTACTTC. Looking up the rest from reference TRBV18 and TRBJ2-7 gives the full variable domain: NAGVMQNPRHLVRRRGQEARLRCSPMKGHSHVYWYRQLPEEGLKFMVYLQKENIIDESGMPKERFSAEFPKEGPSILRIQQVVRGDSAAYFCASSPPLARPYEQYFGPGTRLTVT.

Worth noting for this clone: Additional DNA sequences in this sample encode the identical CDR3. The J gene is TRBJ2-7, the V gene TRBV19; 11 bases map to TRBD1. The CDR3 extends over 15 amino acids. J was trimmed by 1 base and V by 6 bases; bases with no gene match: 5. Per the germline V gene, CDR1 is LNHDA and CDR2 is SQIVND (reference sequence). The CDR3 nucleotides are TGTGCCAGTAGCCCAGGACAGGGGGCTTCCTACGAGCAGTACTTC. This gives the protein CASSPGQGASYEQYF.

This clone was recorded only once. V usage is TRBV19 and J usage is TRBJ2-7; 11 positions agree with TRBD1. CDR1 is LNHDA and CDR2 is SQIVND in the germline V gene (reference sequence). This CDR3 region has 15 residues. Trimming took 6 bases from V and 4 from J; bases not matched to a gene: 8. The CDR3 here is CASRIQGTGGYEQYF. For the CDR3, the DNA is TGTGCCAGTAGAATCCAGGGGACAGGGGGTTACGAGCAGTACTTC.

The chain joins TRBV18 to TRBJ2-7, with 7 bases fitting TRBD2. The trim removed 3 bases at V and 6 bases at J, leaving 5 bases unmatched. This CDR3 contains 13 residues. CDR1 and CDR2 (germline): KGHSH, LQKENI. CDR3 sequence reads: CASSPAGVIEQYF. For the CDR3, the DNA is TGTGCCAGCTCACCGGCGGGAGTCATCGAGCAGTACTTC.

The chain combines TRBV13 with TRBJ2-5, with 8 bases aligning to TRBD1. Germline V gene data show CDR1 as PRHDT and CDR2 as FYEKMQ (reference sequence). V was clipped by 6 bases and J by 0 bases; unmatched bases: 3. The CDR3 runs to 14 residues. The CDR3 coding sequence is TGTGCCAGCAGGGGACAGGCAGACCAAGAGACCCAGTACTTC. It yields the protein CASRGQADQETQYF. Using reference TRBV13 and TRBJ2-5 for the parts outside the CDR3, the full variable domain is AAGVIQSPRHLIKEKRETATLKCYPIPRHDTVYWYQQGPGQDPQFLISFYEKMQSDKGSIPDRFSAQQFSDYHSELNMSSLELGDSALYFCASRGQADQETQYFGPGTRLLVL.

J is TRBJ2-7 and V is TRBV6-4, with a possible D match to TRBD1 (5 bases). Trimming removed 5 bases at V and 5 bases at J, with 13 bases between. CDR1 is MRHNA, CDR2 SNTAGT, per germline. This CDR3 spans 13 amino acids. The chain's CDR3 is CASSPREGDEQYF. The CDR3 DNA sequence: TGTGCCAGCAGTCCCAGGGAAGGGGACGAGCAGTACTTC.

CDR3 nucleotide sequence: TGTGCCAGCAGCGCCCTGACTAGCGGAAACACAGATACGCAGTATTTT. Translation gives CASSALTSGNTDTQYF. The chain carries TRBV9 and TRBJ2-3, with 9 positions matching TRBD2. The CDR3 has 16 amino acids. Germline loops: CDR1 SGDLS, CDR2 YYNGEE. The V gene end was trimmed by 3 bases and the J gene end by 2 bases; junction bases not matched to a gene: 7.

The chain couples TRBV14 to TRBJ2-7, with D possibly being TRBD1 (5 bases). CDR1 and CDR2 from the germline V gene are SGHDN and FVKESK. Trimming took 3 bases from V and 5 from J, leaving 14 bases between them. The CDR3 totals 14 residues. In nucleotides, the CDR3 is TGTGCCAGCAGCCACCTCCAGGGTTTGAACGAGCAGTACTTC. Translating gives CASSHLQGLNEQYF.

The chain combines TRBV19 with TRBJ1-2; a weak D match, TRBD1 (5 bases). The germline CDR1 and CDR2 sequences are LNHDA and SQIVND (reference sequence). V gave up 8 bases and J gave up 6 bases, with 16 bases separating them. The CDR3 length is 13 residues. The CDR3 sequence: CASRPVGGDGYTF. The CDR3 nucleotides are TGTGCCAGTCGCCCTGTTGGGGGGGATGGCTACACCTTC.

The CDR3 region has the DNA TGTGCCAGCACCGTAACTAGCGCGACAGATACGCAGTATTTT. This encodes CASTVTSATDTQYF. The chain recombines TRBV11-1 with TRBJ2-3, with TRBD2 matching 7 bases. The CDR3 extends over 14 amino acids. After removal of 7 bases from V and 3 bases from J, the junction contained 7 bases not matched to a gene. CDR1 and CDR2 (germline): SGHAT, FQDESV (reference sequence).

The chain couples TRBV19 to TRBJ1-2, with 9 positions matching TRBD1. Germline V gene lookup returns CDR1 LNHDA and CDR2 SQIVND (reference sequence). The V segment lost 6 bases and the J segment 2 bases; nucleotides outside the gene matches: 4. CDR3 length: 14 amino acids. Here the CDR3 DNA reads TGTGCCAGTAGGAAAGACAGGGGGAACTATGGCTACACCTTC. Amino acids: CASRKDRGNYGYTF.

This clone was picked up a small number of times. The rearrangement uses TRBV30 and TRBJ1-1; D not certain. The CDR3 is 15 amino acids. Deletions cut 0 bases from V and 0 bases from J, with 11 bases between. Looked up from germline, CDR1 is GTSNPN and CDR2 is SVGIG (reference sequence). The CDR3 region has the DNA TGTGCCTGGAGTGTGGGAGCAGGTATGAACACTGAAGCTTTCTTT. Translating it yields CAWSVGAGMNTEAFF. Filled out from reference TRBV30 and TRBJ1-1, the complete variable domain reads SQTIHQWPATLVQPVGSPLSLECTVEGTSNPNLYWYRQAAGRGLQLLFYSVGIGQISSEVPQNLSASRPQDRQFILSSKKLLLSDSGFYLCAWSVGAGMNTEAFFGQGTRLTVV.

The CDR3 spells CASKPTPMNTEAFF. Written as DNA, the CDR3 is TGTGCCAGTAAGCCGACTCCAATGAACACTGAAGCTTTCTTT. The chain uses TRBV19 and TRBJ1-1; unclear D gene. Trimming pared 7 bases from V and 0 bases from J, leaving 12 bases between. This CDR3 contains 14 residues. In germline, CDR1 is LNHDA, CDR2 SQIVND (reference sequence).

The chain carries TRBV6-5 and TRBJ1-2; D is ambiguous. There are 14 residues in the CDR3. The V end lost 2 bases, the J end lost 2 bases, and 9 bases lay between the germline ends. CDR1 MNHEY and CDR2 SVGAGI come from the germline V gene. In DNA, the CDR3 is TGTGCCAGCAGTTACCGAAGCCGAAACTATGGCTACACCTTC. Protein: CASSYRSRNYGYTF.

The gene calls are TRBV30 and TRBJ1-3, with TRBD1 matching 7 bases. Looked up from germline, CDR1 is GTSNPN and CDR2 is SVGIG (reference sequence). V lost 5 bases, J lost 0 bases, and 4 bases stayed unmatched. There are 14 residues in the CDR3. CDR3: CAWEQGISGNTIYF. The CDR3 nucleotides read TGTGCCTGGGAACAGGGGATCTCTGGAAACACCATATATTTT.

The gene calls are TRBV11-2 and TRBJ1-1; D perhaps matches TRBD1 (5 bases). The CDR3 is 16 amino acids. Trimming removed 5 bases from V and 0 bases from J, with 16 bases in between. From germline, CDR1 is SGHAT and CDR2 FQNNGV. The CDR3 DNA reads TGTGCCAGCAGCCGAGCATCAATAGGGGTGAACACTGAAGCTTTCTTT. Protein: CASSRASIGVNTEAFF.

The chain employs TRBV19 and TRBJ2-5, with D unclear. This CDR3 comprises 12 residues. Germline-derived CDR1 and CDR2 are LNHDA and SQIVND (reference sequence). V lost 8 bases to trimming and J lost 3 bases, with 10 bases between them. Here the CDR3 DNA reads TGTGCCAGTGTAGAGGTTAAAGAGACCCAGTACTTC. Translation gives CASVEVKETQYF.

The chain couples TRBV5-1 to TRBJ1-1, with D possibly matching TRBD1 (6 bases). CDR3 size: 13 residues. Trimming took off 0 bases at V and 10 bases at J, with 13 bases between the two ends. In germline, CDR1 is SGHRS, CDR2 YFSETQ. The CDR3 protein is CASSLESGQRAFF. The CDR3 region has the DNA TGCGCCAGCAGCTTGGAGTCAGGACAGCGAGCTTTCTTT.

This chain connects TRBV18 to TRBJ2-1, with TRBD2 matching over 10 bases. This CDR3 is 14 amino acids long. Germline lookup yields CDR1 KGHSH and CDR2 LQKENI. V was pared by 6 bases and J by 8 bases, with 7 bases of the junction left unmatched. For the CDR3, the DNA is TGTGCCAGCTCCCCGCCTAGCGGGAGAGATGAGCAGTTCTTC. Translating gives CASSPPSGRDEQFF.

The chain couples TRBV11-3 to TRBJ2-7; D is unresolved. Germline V gene data show CDR1 as SGHNT and CDR2 as YENEEA. V lost 5 bases and J 1 base, leaving 9 bases between the germline ends. The CDR3 spans 13 residues. CDR3 in amino acids: CASSHGLSYEQYF. CDR3 DNA: TGTGCCAGCAGCCACGGGTTATCCTACGAGCAGTACTTC.

The chain couples TRBV19 to TRBJ1-2; perhaps TRBD1 as D (6 bases). The germline V and J ends were trimmed by 4 bases and 4 bases, with 13 bases remaining between them. The V gene's germline CDR1 is LNHDA and CDR2 SQIVND (reference sequence). The CDR3 totals 14 residues. The DNA for the CDR3 is TGTGCCAGTAGTAGGCAGGACAGACTCTATGGCTACACCTTC. Translating gives CASSRQDRLYGYTF.

The rearrangement joins TRBV28 to TRBJ1-1, with D perhaps matching TRBD1 (5 bases). This CDR3 comprises 14 residues. With 2 bases removed from V and 6 bases from J, the gap between germline ends came to 13 bases. Germline-derived CDR1 and CDR2 are MDHEN and SYDVKM. This CDR3 reads CASSLSRETSEAFF. Written as DNA, the CDR3 is TGTGCCAGCAGTTTAAGCAGGGAAACGTCTGAAGCTTTCTTT.

The chain links TRBV2 to TRBJ2-6; D gene ambiguous. The CDR3 totals 16 residues. Germline values: CDR1 SNHLY, CDR2 FYNNEI. Trimming pared 1 base from V and 0 bases from J, leaving 7 bases between. The CDR3 region has the DNA TGTGCCAGCAGTGAAGTCCTAACCTCTGGGGCCAACGTCCTGACTTTC. It yields the protein CASSEVLTSGANVLTF.